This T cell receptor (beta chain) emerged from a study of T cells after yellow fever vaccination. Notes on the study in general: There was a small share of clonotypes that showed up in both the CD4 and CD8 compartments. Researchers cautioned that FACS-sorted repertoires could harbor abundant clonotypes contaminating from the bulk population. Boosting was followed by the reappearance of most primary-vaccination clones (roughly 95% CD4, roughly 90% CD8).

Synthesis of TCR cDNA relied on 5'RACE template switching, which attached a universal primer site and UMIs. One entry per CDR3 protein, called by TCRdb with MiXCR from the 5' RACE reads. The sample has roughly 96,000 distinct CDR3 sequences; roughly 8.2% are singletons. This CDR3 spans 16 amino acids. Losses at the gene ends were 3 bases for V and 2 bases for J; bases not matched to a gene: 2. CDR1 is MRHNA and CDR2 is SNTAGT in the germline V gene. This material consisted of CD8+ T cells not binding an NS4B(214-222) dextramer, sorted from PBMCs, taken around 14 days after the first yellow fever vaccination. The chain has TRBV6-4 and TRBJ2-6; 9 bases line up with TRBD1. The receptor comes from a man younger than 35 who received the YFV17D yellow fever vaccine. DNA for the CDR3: TGTGCCAGCAGTGAAACAGGGGGCGCTGGGGCCAACGTCCTGACTTTC. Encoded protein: CASSETGGAGANVLTF.